Only a few counts were recorded for the clone carrying this TCR beta chain. The antigen remains undetermined. One end of the junction does not line up with germline, which may come from a read error. This record comes from a study of tumor-infiltrating lymphocytes in glioblastoma multiforme. Study-level results: Functional subtype sorting of these T cells was not performed.

TCRB libraries came from RNA via three nested multiplex PCR rounds. TCRdb re-analysed the multiplex PCR reads in MiXCR, keeping a single row per CDR3 protein. The table includes 20,000 or so distinct CDR3 sequences, just under 70% detected once. Germline V gene sequence: CDR1 LGHNA, CDR2 YNFKEQ. The CDR3 consists of 15 residues. The chain uses TRBV4-2 and TRBJ2-1; D is possibly TRBD2 (6 bases). Sequenced input: peripheral blood. This TCR was recovered from a male donor with glioblastoma. The DNA for the CDR3 is TGTGCCAGCAGCCAAGGGGACTCCGCGGGCAATGAGCGGTTCTTC. This translates into CASSQGDSAGNERFF.